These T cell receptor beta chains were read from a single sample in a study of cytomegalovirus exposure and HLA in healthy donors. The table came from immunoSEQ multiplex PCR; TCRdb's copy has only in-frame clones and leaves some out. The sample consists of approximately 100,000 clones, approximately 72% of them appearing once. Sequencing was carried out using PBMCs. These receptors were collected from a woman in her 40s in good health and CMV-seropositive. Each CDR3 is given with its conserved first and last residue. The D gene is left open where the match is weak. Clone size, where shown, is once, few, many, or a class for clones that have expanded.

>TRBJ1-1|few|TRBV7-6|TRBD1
TGTGCCAGCAGCCCCACCACGACAGGGCTGAACACTGAAGCTTTCTTT
CASSPTTTGLNTEAFF
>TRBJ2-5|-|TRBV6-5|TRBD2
TGTGCCAGCAGTTACATTAGCGGGAAGGGGGGGGAGACCCAGTACTTC
CASSYISGKGGETQYF
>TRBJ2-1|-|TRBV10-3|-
TGTGCCATCAGATCAGGGAGTTTAGCGGCCCCATACAATGAGCAGTTCTTC
CAIRSGSLAAPYNEQFF
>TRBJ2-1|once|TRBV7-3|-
TGTGCCAGCAGCTTAGCCCTGAGCTCCTACAATGAGCAGTTCTTC
CASSLALSSYNEQFF
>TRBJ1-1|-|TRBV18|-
TGTGCCAGCTCTCAATACAGGGAGAACACTGAAGCTTTCTTT
CASSQYRENTEAFF
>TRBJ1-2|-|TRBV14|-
TGTGCCAGCAGCCGTGGGGTAGTTCTGGGGGCAGTGAAGGGCTACACCTTC
CASSRGVVLGAVKGYTF
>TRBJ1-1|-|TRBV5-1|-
TGCGCCAGCAGCTTGGGACAGGCCGCAAGCATGAACACTGAAGCTTTCTTT
CASSLGQAASMNTEAFF
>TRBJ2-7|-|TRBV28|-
TGTGCCAGCAGTCCGGGATCGGGTCACTCCTACGAGCAGTACTTC
CASSPGSGHSYEQYF
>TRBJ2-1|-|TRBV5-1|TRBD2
TGCGCCAGCCAACGGGGGGTGTCCTACAATGAGCAGTTCTTC
CASQRGVSYNEQFF
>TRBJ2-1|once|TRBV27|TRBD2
TGTGCCAGCAGTTTAGCGGGAGTGGGAAATGAGCAGTTCTTC
CASSLAGVGNEQFF
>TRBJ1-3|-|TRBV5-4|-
TGTGCCAGCAACCCTAGCTCTGGAAACACCATATATTTT
CASNPSSGNTIYF
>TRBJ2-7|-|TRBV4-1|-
TGCGCCAGCAGCCAAGATCCGCCGGCGGGCTACGAGCAGTACTTC
CASSQDPPAGYEQYF
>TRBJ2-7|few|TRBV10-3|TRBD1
TGTGCCACTCACCGGGACAGAACTTCCTACGAGCAGTACTTC
CATHRDRTSYEQYF
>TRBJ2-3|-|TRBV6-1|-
TGTGCCAGCAGTGAAGTGGGGGCCGGATCTAGCACAGATACGCAGTATTTT
CASSEVGAGSSTDTQYF
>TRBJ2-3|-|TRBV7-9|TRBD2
TGTGCCAGCAGCTTATTGGGACTAGCGGGAGTAAATACGCAGTATTTT
CASSLLGLAGVNTQYF
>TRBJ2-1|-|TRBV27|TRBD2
TGTGCCAGCAGTTTAACTAGCGGGAGAATGAATGAGCAGTTCTTC
CASSLTSGRMNEQFF
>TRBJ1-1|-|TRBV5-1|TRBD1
TGCGCCAGCAGCATGGGACAGGGGGCGGCTGAAGCTTTCTTT
CASSMGQGAAEAFF
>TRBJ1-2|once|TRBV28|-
TGTGCCAGTACCCGTGCCGGACATCGGGGCTACACCTTC
CASTRAGHRGYTF
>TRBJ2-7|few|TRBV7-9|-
TGTGCCAGCAGCTTTACAGTCTACGAGCAGTACTTC
CASSFTVYEQYF
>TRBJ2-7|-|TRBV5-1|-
TGCGCCAGCAGCCGCCAGACAGGCTCGAACGAGCAGTACTTC
CASSRQTGSNEQYF
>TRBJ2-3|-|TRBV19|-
TGTGCCAGTAGTATAGAGCGGAGCACAGATACGCAGTATTTT
CASSIERSTDTQYF
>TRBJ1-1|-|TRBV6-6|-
TGTGCCAGCAGTCCCCCCGTTCTGAACACTGAAGCTTTCTTT
CASSPPVLNTEAFF
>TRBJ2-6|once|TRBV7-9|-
TGTGCCAGCAGCTTAGGGGCCTCGGGGGCCAACGTCCTGACTTTC
CASSLGASGANVLTF
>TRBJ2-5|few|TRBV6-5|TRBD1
TGTGCCAGCAGTTACCATTCTAGGACAGGGTTGGAGACCCAGTACTTC
CASSYHSRTGLETQYF
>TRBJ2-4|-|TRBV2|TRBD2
TGTGCCAGCAGTGAATGGCGGGAGGATAAAAACATTCAGTACTTC
CASSEWREDKNIQYF
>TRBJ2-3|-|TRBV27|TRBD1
TGTGCCAGCAGCCAACTTGACAGGGTAGGAACAGATACGCAGTATTTT
CASSQLDRVGTDTQYF
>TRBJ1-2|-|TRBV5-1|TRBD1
TGCGCCAGCAGCTGGAGGACAGGGGCGGATGGCTACACCTTC
CASSWRTGADGYTF
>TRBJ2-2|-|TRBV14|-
TGTGCCAGCACCCAGAACGGGGTTTTCACCGGGGAGCTGTTTTTT
CASTQNGVFTGELFF
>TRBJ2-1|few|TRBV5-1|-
TGCGCCAGCAGCCTCCGACACCTGGGTGACAATGAGCAGTTCTTC
CASSLRHLGDNEQFF
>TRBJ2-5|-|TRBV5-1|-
TGCGCCAGCAGCTTGGTCCGTGAGACCCAGTACTTC
CASSLVRETQYF
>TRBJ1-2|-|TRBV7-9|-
TGTGCCAGCAGCTTAGCGGATCCCCGGGAGAACTATGGCTACACCTTC
CASSLADPRENYGYTF